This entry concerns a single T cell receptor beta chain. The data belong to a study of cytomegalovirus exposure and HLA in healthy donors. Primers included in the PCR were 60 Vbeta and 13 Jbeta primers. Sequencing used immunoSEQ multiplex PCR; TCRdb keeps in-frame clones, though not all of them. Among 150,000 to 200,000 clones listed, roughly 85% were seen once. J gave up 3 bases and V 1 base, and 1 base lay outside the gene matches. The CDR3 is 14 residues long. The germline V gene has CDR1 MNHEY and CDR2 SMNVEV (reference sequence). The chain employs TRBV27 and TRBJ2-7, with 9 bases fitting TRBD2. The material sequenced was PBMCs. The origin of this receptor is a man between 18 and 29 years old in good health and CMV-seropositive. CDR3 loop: CASSLLTSGYEQYF. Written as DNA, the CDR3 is TGTGCCAGCAGTTTATTGACTAGCGGCTACGAGCAGTACTTC.